Described below is a single T cell receptor beta chain sequence and its context. The antigen is unknown. The sample belongs to a study of cytomegalovirus exposure and HLA in healthy donors. The donors were healthy bone marrow donors. Despite likely unrecorded immune exposures, the donors were nominally healthy at the time of sampling. The V end was cut by 2 bases, the J end by 5 bases, with 18 bases between. Germline V gives CDR1 MNHEY, CDR2 SVGAGI. There are 16 residues in the CDR3. Vbeta (60) and Jbeta (13) primers were used in the PCR. Sequenced by immunoSEQ multiplex PCR; TCRdb stores in-frame clones only, minus some. The table shows approximately 150,000 clones, with around 80% occurring only once. Study-wide results and caveats: There were 164 TCR beta chains listed as cytomegalovirus-associated. One later analysis reportedly identified an Asian-associated ancestry cluster that showed fewer N-insertions than the roughly 670-donor mean.

Sequenced material: PBMCs. The receptor was derived from a boy between 2 and 10 years old in good health and CMV-seronegative. V gene TRBV6-5 combines with J gene TRBJ1-2, with a possible D match to TRBD1 (5 bases). The CDR3 here is CASSYRKGPTQYGYTF. CDR3 coding DNA: TGTGCCAGCAGTTACCGGAAGGGGCCGACGCAGTATGGCTACACCTTC.